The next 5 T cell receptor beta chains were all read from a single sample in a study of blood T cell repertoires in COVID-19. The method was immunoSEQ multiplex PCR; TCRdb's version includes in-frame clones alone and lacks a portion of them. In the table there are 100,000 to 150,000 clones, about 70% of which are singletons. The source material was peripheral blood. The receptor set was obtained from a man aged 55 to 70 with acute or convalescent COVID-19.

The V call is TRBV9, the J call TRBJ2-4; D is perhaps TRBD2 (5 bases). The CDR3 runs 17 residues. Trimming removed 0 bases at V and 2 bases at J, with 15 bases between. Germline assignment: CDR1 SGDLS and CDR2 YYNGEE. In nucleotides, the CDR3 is TGTGCCAGCAGCGTAGGACTCACCACGGGAACCAAAAACATTCAGTACTTC. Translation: CASSVGLTTGTKNIQYF. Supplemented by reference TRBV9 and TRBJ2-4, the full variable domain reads DSGVTQTPKHLITATGQRVTLRCSPRSGDLSVYWYQQSLDQGLQFLIQYYNGEERAKGNILERFSAQQFPDLHSELNLSSLELGDSALYFCASSVGLTTGTKNIQYFGAGTRLSVL.

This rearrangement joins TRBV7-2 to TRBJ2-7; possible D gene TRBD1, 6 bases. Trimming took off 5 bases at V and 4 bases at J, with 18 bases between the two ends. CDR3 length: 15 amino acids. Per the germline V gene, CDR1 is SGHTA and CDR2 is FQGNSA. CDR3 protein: CASSQLDSGVYEQYF. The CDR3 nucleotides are TGTGCCAGCAGCCAGCTGGACAGCGGAGTTTACGAGCAGTACTTC.

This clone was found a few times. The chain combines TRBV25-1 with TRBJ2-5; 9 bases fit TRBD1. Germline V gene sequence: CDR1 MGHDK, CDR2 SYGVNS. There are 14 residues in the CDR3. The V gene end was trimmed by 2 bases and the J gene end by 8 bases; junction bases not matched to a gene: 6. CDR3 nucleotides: TGTGCCAGCAGTGAACCGGGACAGGGATTAACCCAGTACTTC. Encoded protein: CASSEPGQGLTQYF. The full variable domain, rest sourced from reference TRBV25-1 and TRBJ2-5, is EADIYQTPRYLVIGTGKKITLECSQTMGHDKMYWYQQDPGMELHLIHYSYGVNSTEKGDLSSESTVSRIRTEHFPLTLESARPSHTSQYLCASSEPGQGLTQYFGPGTRLLVL.

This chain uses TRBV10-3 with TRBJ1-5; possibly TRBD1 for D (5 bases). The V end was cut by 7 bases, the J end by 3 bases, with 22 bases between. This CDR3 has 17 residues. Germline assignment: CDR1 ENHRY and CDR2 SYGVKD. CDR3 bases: TGTGCCATCACCCTCAGGGCGTCGGAGGGTGACAATCAGCCCCAGCATTTT. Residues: CAITLRASEGDNQPQHF.

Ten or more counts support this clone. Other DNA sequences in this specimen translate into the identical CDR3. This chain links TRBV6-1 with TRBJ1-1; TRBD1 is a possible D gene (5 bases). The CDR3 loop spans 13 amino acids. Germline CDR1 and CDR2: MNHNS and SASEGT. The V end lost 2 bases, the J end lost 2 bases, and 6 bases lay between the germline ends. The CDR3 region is CASSERGNTEAFF. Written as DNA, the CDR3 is TGTGCCAGCAGTGAAAGGGGTAACACTGAAGCTTTCTTT.